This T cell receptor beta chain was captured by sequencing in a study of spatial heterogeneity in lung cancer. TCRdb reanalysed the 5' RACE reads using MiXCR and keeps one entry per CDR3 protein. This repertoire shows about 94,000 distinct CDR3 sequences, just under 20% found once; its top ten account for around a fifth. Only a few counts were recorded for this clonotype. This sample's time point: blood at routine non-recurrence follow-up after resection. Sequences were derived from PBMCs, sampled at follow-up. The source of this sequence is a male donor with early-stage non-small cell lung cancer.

CDR3 sequence reads: CAWNRAPTSTDTQYF. CDR3 DNA: TGTGCCTGGAACAGGGCCCCCACTAGCACAGATACGCAGTATTTT. V and J are TRBV30 and TRBJ2-3, with D maybe TRBD1 (6 bases). The germline V gene encodes CDR1 GTSNPN and CDR2 SVGIG (reference sequence). Trimming shortened V by 4 bases and J by 0 bases, and 14 bases separated the two germline ends. The CDR3 loop spans 15 amino acids.